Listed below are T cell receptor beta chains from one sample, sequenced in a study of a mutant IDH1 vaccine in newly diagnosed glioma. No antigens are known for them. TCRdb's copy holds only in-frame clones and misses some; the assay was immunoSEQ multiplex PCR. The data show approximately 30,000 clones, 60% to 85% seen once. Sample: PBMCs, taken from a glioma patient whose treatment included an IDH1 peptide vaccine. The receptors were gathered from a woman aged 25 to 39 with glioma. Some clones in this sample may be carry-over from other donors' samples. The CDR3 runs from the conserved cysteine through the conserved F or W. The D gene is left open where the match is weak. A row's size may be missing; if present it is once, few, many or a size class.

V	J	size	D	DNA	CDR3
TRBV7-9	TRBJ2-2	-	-	TGTGCCAGCAGCTTGCGGGGTAACACCGGGGAGCTGTTTTTT	CASSLRGNTGELFF
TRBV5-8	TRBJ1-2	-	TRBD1	TGTGCCAGCAGCTCTCGACAGGGGGCGCGTGTGAGTGGTGGCTACACCTTC	CASSSRQGARVSGGYTF
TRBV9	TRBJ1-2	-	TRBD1	TGTGCCAGCAGCCCTAGACAGGGGGCCCACTATGGCTACACCTTC	CASSPRQGAHYGYTF
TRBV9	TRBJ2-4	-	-	TGTGCCAGCAGCGTAGGGGGAGCCAAAAACATTCAGTACTTC	CASSVGGAKNIQYF
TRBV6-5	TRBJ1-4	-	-	TGTGCCAGCAGTCAGGGGAGTGGAACTAATGAAAAACTGTTTTTT	CASSQGSGTNEKLFF
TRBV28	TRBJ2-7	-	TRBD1	TGTGCCAGCAGTTTATGGGAGCGGACAGGGCAGAACTACGAGCAGTACTTC	CASSLWERTGQNYEQYF
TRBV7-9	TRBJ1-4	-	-	TGTGCCAGCAGTCAAGGGGCAGGGAGAAGTAATGAAAAACTGTTTTTT	CASSQGAGRSNEKLFF
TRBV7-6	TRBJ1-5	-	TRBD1	TGTGCCAGCAGCTTCGGACAGGGAACAGATCAGCCCCAGCATTTT	CASSFGQGTDQPQHF
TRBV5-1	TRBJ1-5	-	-	TGCGCCAGCAGCTTGGAGGGGAGTCAGCCCCAGCATTTT	CASSLEGSQPQHF
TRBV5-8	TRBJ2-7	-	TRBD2	TGTGCCAGCAGCAGAGCGGGAGAAGTCTCCTACGAGCAGTACTTC	CASSRAGEVSYEQYF
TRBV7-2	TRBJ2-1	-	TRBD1	TGTGCCAGCAGCTACCTAGACAGGGTCAAGCAGTTCTTC	CASSYLDRVKQFF
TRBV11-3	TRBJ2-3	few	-	TGTGCCAGCAGCCCCAGCACAGATACGCAGTATTTT	CASSPSTDTQYF
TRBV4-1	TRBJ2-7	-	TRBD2	TGCGCCAGCAGCCTGCCCATTACTAGCGGGAGAGGGTCGGTCGCCTACGAGCAGTACTTC	CASSLPITSGRGSVAYEQYF
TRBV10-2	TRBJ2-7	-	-	TGCGCCAGCATGGACTCCTCCTACGAGCAGTACTTC	CASMDSSYEQYF